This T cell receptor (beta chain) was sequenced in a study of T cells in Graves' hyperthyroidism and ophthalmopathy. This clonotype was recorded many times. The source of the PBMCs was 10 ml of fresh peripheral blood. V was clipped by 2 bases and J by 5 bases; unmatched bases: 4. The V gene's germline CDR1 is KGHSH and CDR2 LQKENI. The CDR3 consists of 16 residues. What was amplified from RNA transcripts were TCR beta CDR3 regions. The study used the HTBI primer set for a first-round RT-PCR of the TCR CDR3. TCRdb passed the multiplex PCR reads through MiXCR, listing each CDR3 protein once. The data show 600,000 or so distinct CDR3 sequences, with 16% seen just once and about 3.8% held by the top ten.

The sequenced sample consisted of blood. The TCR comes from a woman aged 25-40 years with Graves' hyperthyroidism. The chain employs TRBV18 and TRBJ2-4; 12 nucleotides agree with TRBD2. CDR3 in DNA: TGTGCCAGCTCACCAACGGGACTAGCGGGTGAAAACATTCAGTACTTC. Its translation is CASSPTGLAGENIQYF.